The 2 T cell receptor beta chains in this list originate from one sample, sequenced in a study of identical twins. MiXCR, applied by TCRdb to the 5' RACE reads, yields one record per CDR3 protein. The sample holds about 530,000 distinct CDR3 sequences, approximately 20% seen once. The same sample was also studied in work on yellow fever vaccine responses in identical twins.

The sequencing sample was made of CD4+ T cells sorted from blood. These receptors came from a woman between 18 and 30 years old in good health.

This clonotype showed up just a few times. The rearrangement uses TRBV5-6 and TRBJ2-7, with TRBD1 matching over 9 bases. V shed 4 bases, J shed 4 bases, and the junction held 9 bases outside the gene matches. This CDR3 has 15 amino acids. Germline lookup yields CDR1 SGHDT and CDR2 YYEEEE. The CDR3 loop is CASSPPGQGAYEQYF. The CDR3 nucleotides are TGTGCCAGCAGCCCCCCGGGACAGGGTGCTTACGAGCAGTACTTC.

The gene calls are TRBV19 and TRBJ2-7; 14 nucleotides match TRBD2. V shed 2 bases and J 3 bases; nucleotides not matched to a gene: 15. The length of the CDR3 is 20 residues. Germline-derived CDR1 and CDR2 are LNHDA and SQIVND (reference sequence). CDR3 protein: CASSISPGLAGVGRDYEQYF. The CDR3 nucleotides are TGTGCCAGTAGTATATCCCCGGGACTAGCGGGAGTTGGCAGGGACTACGAGCAGTACTTC.